The 32 T cell receptor beta chains in this list originate from one sample, sequenced in a study of beta chain features in type 1 diabetes. These receptors are not linked to any known antigen. The entirety of the isolated RNA underwent reverse transcription, so expressed TCRB transcripts were sequenced. Sequencing was performed with immunoSEQ multiplex PCR; in TCRdb, only in-frame clones are kept and a portion is missing. The sample has around 170,000 clones; approximately 8.8% are singletons. Study-level results: Among all four CD4+ subsets, Type 1 diabetes patients had TCRB CDR3s that were moderately but significantly shorter.

The specimen was central memory CD4+ T cells from blood. The origin of the receptors is a woman in her 30s with type 1 diabetes.

The V and J genes are TRBV2 and TRBJ2-3; maybe TRBD1 (5 bases). The V gene lost 6 bases and the J gene lost 0 bases, with 13 bases spanning the gap. This CDR3 spans 15 amino acids. Germline V lookup: CDR1 SNHLY, CDR2 FYNNEI. CDR3 nucleotides: TGTGCCAGCAGGTCGACAGACACTAGCACAGATACGCAGTATTTT. It encodes CASRSTDTSTDTQYF.

This sequence joins TRBV7-9 and TRBJ2-1; D not resolved. This CDR3 region has 14 residues. The germline V gene encodes CDR1 SEHNR and CDR2 FQNEAQ (reference sequence). V dropped 1 base and J dropped 6 bases, with 10 bases sitting between them. CDR3 bases: TGTGCCAGCAGCTTAGAGGTCGCGGTCAATGAGCAGTTCTTC. Protein: CASSLEVAVNEQFF.

This clone was observed a handful of times. The chain recombines TRBV7-9 with TRBJ2-3; 7 bases fit TRBD2. There are 17 residues in the CDR3. Germline lookup yields CDR1 SEHNR and CDR2 FQNEAQ (reference sequence). V shed 4 bases, J shed 3 bases, and the junction held 13 bases outside the gene matches. The CDR3 nucleotides are TGTGCCAGCAGCTCTCCCTCGGCGGGAGAGAGAACAGATACGCAGTATTTT. Amino acid sequence: CASSSPSAGERTDTQYF. The entire variable domain, with the rest obtained from reference TRBV7-9 and TRBJ2-3, is as follows: DTGVSQNPRHKITKRGQNVTFRCDPISEHNRLYWYRQTLGQGPEFLTYFQNEAQLEKSRLLSDRFSAERPKGSFSTLEIQRTEQGDSAMYLCASSSPSAGERTDTQYFGPGTRLTVL.

This chain connects TRBV6-1 to TRBJ2-7; TRBD1 matches 9 bases. This CDR3 contains 16 residues. The V segment lost 4 bases and the J segment 4 bases; nucleotides outside the gene matches: 11. Germline lookup yields CDR1 MNHNS and CDR2 SASEGT. The CDR3 protein is CASSVQPGQGNYEQYF. The CDR3 DNA reads TGTGCCAGCAGTGTTCAACCGGGACAGGGCAATTACGAGCAGTACTTC.

This clone was seen more than once but under ten times. The chain recombines TRBV27 with TRBJ2-7, with 7 bases that match TRBD2. The length of the CDR3 is 13 residues. Unmatched junction bases numbered 3, after V lost 3 bases and J lost 4 bases. Germline assignment: CDR1 MNHEY and CDR2 SMNVEV (reference sequence). The CDR3 DNA is TGTGCCAGCAGTTTGGGAGGGCAGTACGAGCAGTACTTC. This sequence encodes CASSLGGQYEQYF.

This clone came up a few times. The chain employs TRBV28 and TRBJ2-5, with a tentative D call TRBD2 (5 bases). Germline V gene data show CDR1 as MDHEN and CDR2 as SYDVKM. This CDR3 comprises 14 residues. Trimming removed 2 bases from V and 3 bases from J, with 10 bases in between. The chain's CDR3 is CASSLRPGKETQYF. The CDR3 nucleotides are TGTGCCAGCAGTTTACGTCCGGGGAAAGAGACCCAGTACTTC.

The rearrangement joins TRBV5-1 to TRBJ1-1; 7 nucleotides agree with TRBD1. From germline, CDR1 is SGHRS and CDR2 YFSETQ. This CDR3 comprises 14 residues. V lost 4 bases, J lost 2 bases, and 5 bases stayed unmatched. CDR3 in DNA: TGCGCCAGCAGCCCGCGACAGGGTAACACTGAAGCTTTCTTT. Translated, it gives CASSPRQGNTEAFF.

The chain recombines TRBV19 with TRBJ2-1, with 13 bases fitting TRBD2. Germline CDR1 reads LNHDA; CDR2 reads SQIVND (reference sequence). CDR3 length equals 16 residues. With 3 bases clipped from V and 5 bases from J, the junction kept 4 bases outside the gene matches. The CDR3 nucleotides read TGTGCCAGTAGTATCAGGACTAGCGGGAGAGACAATGAGCAGTTCTTC. Its translation is CASSIRTSGRDNEQFF.

This clone was picked up a small number of times. The V gene is TRBV5-1, the J gene TRBJ1-1, with D possibly TRBD1 on 6 matching bases. Germline V CDR1 and CDR2: SGHRS, YFSETQ. CDR3 length: 13 amino acids. The V gene lost 4 bases and the J gene lost 4 bases, with 11 bases spanning the gap. CDR3 in DNA: TGCGCCAGCAGCCTCACAGGGCCCACTGAAGCTTTCTTT. It is translated as CASSLTGPTEAFF.

This clone was seen only a few times. V and J are TRBV6-5 and TRBJ2-3, with D perhaps TRBD1 (5 bases). The CDR3 spans 13 residues. Trimming removed 10 bases at V and 3 bases at J, with 14 bases between. Germline lookup yields CDR1 MNHEY and CDR2 SVGAGI. The CDR3 loop reads CAIGVQGTDTQYF. CDR3 bases: TGTGCCATCGGTGTGCAGGGAACAGATACGCAGTATTTT.

The chain has TRBV18 and TRBJ2-1; weak D call: TRBD2 (7 bases). Germline loops: CDR1 KGHSH, CDR2 LQKENI. The CDR3 is 15 residues long. Trimming left V 6 bases short and J 5 bases short, with 17 bases between. The CDR3 sequence: CASSPRGGGNNEQFF. CDR3 nucleotide sequence: TGTGCCAGCTCCCCAAGGGGCGGGGGCAACAATGAGCAGTTCTTC.

The V gene is TRBV5-1, the J gene TRBJ2-7, with 11 bases matching TRBD2. The V gene's germline CDR1 is SGHRS and CDR2 YFSETQ. The CDR3 consists of 15 residues. The trim removed 5 bases at V and 3 bases at J, leaving 7 bases unmatched. The CDR3 protein is CASREPGTSGYEQYF. The DNA for the CDR3 is TGCGCCAGCAGGGAACCCGGGACTAGCGGCTACGAGCAGTACTTC.

This clone came up a few times. The V gene is TRBV7-2, the J gene TRBJ2-7; D may be TRBD1 (6 bases). V lost 3 bases and J lost 7, with 19 bases in between. The CDR3 is 15 amino acids. CDR1 SGHTA and CDR2 FQGNSA come from the germline V gene. The chain's CDR3 is CASSLGWTSRGEQYF. The CDR3 DNA reads as TGTGCCAGCAGCTTGGGTTGGACCTCAAGGGGGGAGCAGTACTTC.

The CDR3 reads CSVAPADSSYNEQFF. CDR3 in DNA: TGCAGCGTCGCCCCTGCGGACAGCTCCTACAATGAGCAGTTCTTC. The chain employs TRBV29-1 and TRBJ2-1, with a weak D call TRBD1 (6 bases). The CDR3 is 15 residues long. Germline V lookup: CDR1 SQVTM, CDR2 ANQGSEA. V was clipped by 6 bases and J by 0 bases, with 15 bases between them.

This clone appeared a few times. J is TRBJ1-3 and V is TRBV27; 7 bases fit TRBD1. The CDR3 extends over 18 amino acids. Germline CDR1 MNHEY, CDR2 SMNVEV (reference sequence). Germline trimming cut 5 bases from V and 0 bases from J; bases unmatched to any gene: 13. The CDR3 DNA sequence: TGTGCCAGCAGTACCGGGGACAGATTCTTTAACTCTGGAAACACCATATATTTT. This encodes CASSTGDRFFNSGNTIYF.

The CDR3 is CASSLDLQYYGELFF. In nucleotides, the CDR3 is TGTGCCAGCAGTTTAGACCTACAGTATTACGGGGAGCTGTTTTTT. The chain carries TRBV28 and TRBJ2-2; D is unresolved. The CDR3 runs to 15 residues. Trimming left V 2 bases short and J 7 bases short, with 14 bases between. Germline V lookup: CDR1 MDHEN, CDR2 SYDVKM. Together with reference TRBV28 and TRBJ2-2, the CDR3 gives the full variable domain: DVKVTQSSRYLVKRTGEKVFLECVQDMDHENMFWYRQDPGLGLRLIYFSYDVKMKEKGDIPEGYSVSREKKERFSLILESASTNQTSMYLCASSLDLQYYGELFFGEGSRLTVL.

The chain has TRBV10-3 and TRBJ1-5; 7 positions match TRBD1. The V and J ends lost 4 bases and 7 bases, in that order; junction bases with no gene match: 4. Germline V gene lookup returns CDR1 ENHRY and CDR2 SYGVKD. The CDR3 runs 13 residues. The CDR3 coding sequence is TGTGCCATCAGTGTACAGGGGCGGCAGCCCCAGCATTTT. Translation: CAISVQGRQPQHF.

The chain recombines TRBV2 with TRBJ2-7; a weak D match, TRBD2 (5 bases). The CDR3 is made up of 16 amino acids. Germline V lookup: CDR1 SNHLY, CDR2 FYNNEI. The ends were cut back, 5 bases at V and 0 bases at J, with 17 bases in the middle. CDR3 amino acids: CASSPLMLGSSYEQYF. Written as DNA, the CDR3 is TGTGCCAGCAGTCCCCTGATGCTAGGGAGCTCCTACGAGCAGTACTTC. Using reference TRBV2 and TRBJ2-7 for the parts outside the CDR3, the full variable domain is EPEVTQTPSHQVTQMGQEVILRCVPISNHLYFYWYRQILGQKVEFLVSFYNNEISEKSEIFDDQFSVERPDGSNFTLKIRSTKLEDSAMYFCASSPLMLGSSYEQYFGPGTRLTVT.

This clone was seen more than once but under ten times. V usage is TRBV18 and J usage is TRBJ2-5; the D is unclear. CDR1 KGHSH and CDR2 LQKENI come from the germline V gene. V was cut by 2 bases and J by 5 bases, with 3 bases left in between. The CDR3 consists of 11 residues. CDR3 in amino acids: CASSPSETQYF. The CDR3 bases are TGTGCCAGCTCACCATCGGAGACCCAGTACTTC. Based on the CDR3 plus reference TRBV18 and TRBJ2-5, the full variable domain is NAGVMQNPRHLVRRRGQEARLRCSPMKGHSHVYWYRQLPEEGLKFMVYLQKENIIDESGMPKERFSAEFPKEGPSILRIQQVVRGDSAAYFCASSPSETQYFGPGTRLLVL.

The chain joins TRBV28 to TRBJ2-1, with 8 bases fitting TRBD1. The CDR3 loop spans 15 amino acids. The V gene's germline CDR1 is MDHEN and CDR2 SYDVKM. Germline trimming cut 3 bases from V and 4 bases from J; bases unmatched to any gene: 5. In DNA form, the CDR3 reads TGTGCCAGCAGTTTTACAGGGGGATTTTACAATGAGCAGTTCTTC. The encoded protein is CASSFTGGFYNEQFF.

The V gene is TRBV27, the J gene TRBJ2-7; tentative D call: TRBD2 (5 bases). The germline gives CDR1 MNHEY, CDR2 SMNVEV (reference sequence). The CDR3 is made up of 12 amino acids. V was shortened by 5 bases and J by 9 bases, with 14 bases between the two germline ends. The CDR3 DNA sequence: TGTGCCAGCAGTCCCGCGGTCGGGGTGCAGTACTTC. Its protein is CASSPAVGVQYF.

The rearrangement uses TRBV28 and TRBJ2-3, with D perhaps matching TRBD1 (5 bases). CDR3 length: 12 residues. Germline V gene lookup returns CDR1 MDHEN and CDR2 SYDVKM. The V gene lost 6 bases and the J gene lost 3 bases, with 7 bases spanning the gap. The CDR3 spells CASSRETDTQYF. The DNA for the CDR3 is TGTGCCAGCAGCAGGGAAACAGATACGCAGTATTTT. The entire variable domain, with the rest obtained from reference TRBV28 and TRBJ2-3, is as follows: DVKVTQSSRYLVKRTGEKVFLECVQDMDHENMFWYRQDPGLGLRLIYFSYDVKMKEKGDIPEGYSVSREKKERFSLILESASTNQTSMYLCASSRETDTQYFGPGTRLTVL.

The CDR3 DNA reads TGTGCCAGCAGCCGAGGACTAGCGGGCTGGAATGAGCAGTTCTTC. This codes for CASSRGLAGWNEQFF. The gene calls are TRBV7-9 and TRBJ2-1, with 11 bases identical to TRBD2. Trimming cost V 5 bases and J 7 bases; bases outside gene matches: 7. This CDR3 has 15 residues. The germline CDR1 and CDR2 sequences are SEHNR and FQNEAQ (reference sequence).

The chain carries TRBV4-2 and TRBJ2-1; TRBD2 agrees at 7 bases. After removal of 2 bases from V and 9 bases from J, the junction contained 4 bases not matched to a gene. This CDR3 has 13 amino acids. Germline V gene lookup returns CDR1 LGHNA and CDR2 YNFKEQ. For the CDR3, the DNA is TGTGCCAGCAGCCAACTTAGGGAGGGTGAGCAGTTCTTC. Translated: CASSQLREGEQFF.

The chain combines TRBV28 with TRBJ1-2; 7 positions agree with TRBD1. Per the germline V gene, CDR1 is MDHEN and CDR2 is SYDVKM. V shed 7 bases, J shed 3 bases, and the junction held 2 bases outside the gene matches. This CDR3 is built from 12 residues. CDR3 sequence: CASTGTDYGYTF. As DNA, the CDR3 is TGTGCCAGCACCGGGACAGACTATGGCTACACCTTC.

This clone has a handful of counts. This chain uses TRBV5-6 with TRBJ2-1, with D uncertain. Trimming removed 1 base from V and 8 bases from J, with 19 bases in between. The germline gives CDR1 SGHDT, CDR2 YYEEEE. This CDR3 has 16 residues. DNA of the CDR3: TGTGCCAGCAGCTTGACCCGATCCTCAGAAGTGGATGAGCAGTTCTTC. Its protein is CASSLTRSSEVDEQFF.

The CDR3: CASSKAGTSGSINEQFF. The DNA of the CDR3 is TGCGCCAGCAGCAAAGCTGGGACTAGCGGGAGTATCAATGAGCAGTTCTTC. The chain employs TRBV5-1 and TRBJ2-1; TRBD2 matches at 14 bases. V lost 4 bases to trimming and J lost 6 bases; unmatched junction nucleotides: 9. CDR3 length equals 17 residues. Germline assignment: CDR1 SGHRS and CDR2 YFSETQ.

There are a few counts of this clone. The chain carries TRBV7-9 and TRBJ2-5; D possibly corresponds to TRBD2 (5 bases). V was shortened by 2 bases and J by 2 bases, with 12 bases between the two germline ends. The CDR3 length is 15 residues. CDR1 is SEHNR, CDR2 FQNEAQ, per germline (reference sequence). The CDR3 sequence: CASSLYVRGQETQYF. In DNA, the CDR3 is TGTGCCAGCAGCTTATACGTTCGCGGGCAAGAGACCCAGTACTTC. The full variable domain, in which reference TRBV7-9 and TRBJ2-5 provide the parts outside the CDR3, is DTGVSQNPRHKITKRGQNVTFRCDPISEHNRLYWYRQTLGQGPEFLTYFQNEAQLEKSRLLSDRFSAERPKGSFSTLEIQRTEQGDSAMYLCASSLYVRGQETQYFGPGTRLLVL.

This rearrangement joins TRBV11-2 to TRBJ1-2; D gene ambiguous. The CDR3 has 14 residues. V lost 3 bases, J lost 0 bases, and 8 bases lay in between. Germline V gene sequence: CDR1 SGHAT, CDR2 FQNNGV. CDR3 sequence (DNA): TGTGCCAGCAGCTTCCACGGGACTAACTATGGCTACACCTTC. Protein sequence: CASSFHGTNYGYTF.

This chain joins TRBV30 and TRBJ2-7; D not certain. The CDR3 length is 13 residues. Trimming removed 2 bases from V and 0 bases from J, with 8 bases in between. Germline CDR1 reads GTSNPN; CDR2 reads SVGIG (reference sequence). The CDR3 spells CAWSPGPSYEQYF. CDR3 coding DNA: TGTGCCTGGAGTCCCGGTCCCTCCTACGAGCAGTACTTC.

V is TRBV4-1 and J is TRBJ1-1; 7 nucleotides line up with TRBD1. The CDR3 consists of 16 residues. CDR1 MGHRA and CDR2 YSYEKL come from the germline V gene. V trimming: 6 bases; J trimming: 1 base; junction bases outside the gene matches: 11. The CDR3 region has the DNA TGCGCCAGCAGTCCCCCTTTCTGGACAGGGAACACTGAAGCTTTCTTT. It specifies CASSPPFWTGNTEAFF.

This clone came up a few times. This chain uses TRBV6-6 with TRBJ2-2; D remains ambiguous. Germline lookup yields CDR1 MNHNY and CDR2 SVGAGI (reference sequence). CDR3 length: 13 residues. Trimming removed 7 bases from V and 1 base from J, with 7 bases in between. The CDR3 spells CASKNGNTGELFF. CDR3 nucleotide sequence: TGTGCCAGCAAGAACGGGAACACCGGGGAGCTGTTTTTT.